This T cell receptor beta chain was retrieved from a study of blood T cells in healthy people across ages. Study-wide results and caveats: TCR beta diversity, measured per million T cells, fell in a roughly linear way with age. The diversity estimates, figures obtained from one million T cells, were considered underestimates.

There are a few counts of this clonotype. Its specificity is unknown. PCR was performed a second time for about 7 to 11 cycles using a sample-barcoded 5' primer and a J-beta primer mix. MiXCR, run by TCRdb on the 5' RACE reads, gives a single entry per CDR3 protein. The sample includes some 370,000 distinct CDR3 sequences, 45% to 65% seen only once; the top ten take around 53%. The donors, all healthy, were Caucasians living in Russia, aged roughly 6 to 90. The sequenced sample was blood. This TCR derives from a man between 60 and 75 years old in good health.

This chain's CDR3 is CSARDSGGPKNTEAFF. The CDR3 nucleotides are TGCAGTGCTAGAGATTCAGGGGGACCGAAGAACACTGAAGCTTTCTTT. V is TRBV20-1 and J is TRBJ1-1; TRBD1 aligns across 7 bases. Germline trimming cut 0 bases from V and 1 base from J; bases unmatched to any gene: 8. Looked up from germline, CDR1 is DFQATT and CDR2 is SNEGSKA (reference sequence). The CDR3 contains 16 residues.